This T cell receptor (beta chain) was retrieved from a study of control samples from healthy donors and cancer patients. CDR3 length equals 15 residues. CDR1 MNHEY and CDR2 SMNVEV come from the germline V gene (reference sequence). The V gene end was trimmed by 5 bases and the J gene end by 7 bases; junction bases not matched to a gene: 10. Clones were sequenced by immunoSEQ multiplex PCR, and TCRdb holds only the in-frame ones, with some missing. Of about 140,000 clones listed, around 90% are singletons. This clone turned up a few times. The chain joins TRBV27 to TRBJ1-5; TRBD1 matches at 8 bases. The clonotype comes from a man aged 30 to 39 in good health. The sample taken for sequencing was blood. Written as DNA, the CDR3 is TGTGCCAGCAGTACCAGGACAGGGCTTCAACAGCCCCAGCATTTT. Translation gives CASSTRTGLQQPQHF.